This TCR beta chain was found in a study of T cells in Graves' hyperthyroidism and ophthalmopathy. Ophthalmopathy patients had moderate-to-severe active disease, CAS ≥3, NOSPECS ≥4, and disease duration under 3 months. Uncontrolled infection, other autoimmune disease, pregnancy and lactation each barred patients from inclusion. Clinical symptoms, serum thyroxine and TRAb, thyroid ultrasound and orbital computed tomography together formed the diagnostic basis. Using RNA transcripts as the source, TCR beta CDR3 regions were amplified. The HTBI primer set was used in a first-round RT-PCR of the TCR CDR3. TCRdb re-derived calls from the multiplex PCR reads in MiXCR, one entry per CDR3 protein. This table holds under 350,000 distinct CDR3 sequences, 15% to 20% found once. Germline trimming cut 2 bases from V and 5 bases from J; bases unmatched to any gene: 13. Per the germline V gene, CDR1 is SGHNT and CDR2 is YENEEA. The CDR3 covers 17 residues.

This clonotype showed up many times. Its antigen is not identified. Study results and caveats: Among thyroid clonotypes expanded above 0.001, most also appeared in blood.

The TCR comes from an older woman with Graves' ophthalmopathy. The sample taken for sequencing was blood. The chain links TRBV11-3 to TRBJ1-1; 8 positions match TRBD1. CDR3 amino acids: CASSLTPGQGAGTEAFF. In DNA, the CDR3 is TGTGCCAGCAGCTTAACCCCTGGACAGGGTGCTGGGACTGAAGCTTTCTTT.